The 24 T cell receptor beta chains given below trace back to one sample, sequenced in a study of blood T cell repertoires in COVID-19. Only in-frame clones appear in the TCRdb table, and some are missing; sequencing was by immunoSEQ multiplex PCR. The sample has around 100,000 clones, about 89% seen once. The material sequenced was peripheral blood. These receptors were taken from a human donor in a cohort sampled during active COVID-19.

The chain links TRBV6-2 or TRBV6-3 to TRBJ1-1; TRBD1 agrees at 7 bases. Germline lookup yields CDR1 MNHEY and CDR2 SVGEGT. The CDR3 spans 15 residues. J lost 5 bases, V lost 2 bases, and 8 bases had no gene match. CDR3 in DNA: TGTGCCAGCAGTTACCGTGGACAGGCGGGGACTGAAGCTTTCTTT. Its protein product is CASSYRGQAGTEAFF.

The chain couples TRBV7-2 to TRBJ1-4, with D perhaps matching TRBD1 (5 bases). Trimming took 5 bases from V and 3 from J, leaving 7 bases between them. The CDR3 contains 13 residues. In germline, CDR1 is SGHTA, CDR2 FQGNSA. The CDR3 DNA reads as TGTGCCAGCAGCCGGACACCTAATGAAAAACTGTTTTTT. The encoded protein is CASSRTPNEKLFF. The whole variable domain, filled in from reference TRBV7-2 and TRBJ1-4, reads GAGVSQSPSNKVTEKGKDVELRCDPISGHTALYWYRQSLGQGLEFLIYFQGNSAPDKSGLPSDRFSAERTGGSVSTLTIQRTQQEDSAVYLCASSRTPNEKLFFGSGTQLSVL.

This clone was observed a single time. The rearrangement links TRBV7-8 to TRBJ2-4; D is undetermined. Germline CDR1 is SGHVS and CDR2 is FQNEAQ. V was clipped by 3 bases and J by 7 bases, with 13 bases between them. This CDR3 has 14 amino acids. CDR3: CASSFRPLPNIQYF. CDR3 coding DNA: TGTGCCAGCAGCTTCCGTCCCCTCCCGAACATTCAGTACTTC.

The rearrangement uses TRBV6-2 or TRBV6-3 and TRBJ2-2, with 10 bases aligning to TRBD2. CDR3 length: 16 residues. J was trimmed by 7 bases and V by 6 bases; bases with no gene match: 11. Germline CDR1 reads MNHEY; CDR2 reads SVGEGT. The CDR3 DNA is TGTGCCAGCAGCCCGAGAAGCGGGGGGGCTAGCGGGGAGCTGTTTTTT. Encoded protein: CASSPRSGGASGELFF.

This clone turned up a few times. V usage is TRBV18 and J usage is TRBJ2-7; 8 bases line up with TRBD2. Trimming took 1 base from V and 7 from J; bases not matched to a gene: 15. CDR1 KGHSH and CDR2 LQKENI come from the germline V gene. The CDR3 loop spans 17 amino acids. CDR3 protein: CASSPRLAGITGAEQYF. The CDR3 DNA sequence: TGTGCCAGCTCACCACGGTTAGCGGGAATCACGGGGGCGGAGCAGTACTTC.

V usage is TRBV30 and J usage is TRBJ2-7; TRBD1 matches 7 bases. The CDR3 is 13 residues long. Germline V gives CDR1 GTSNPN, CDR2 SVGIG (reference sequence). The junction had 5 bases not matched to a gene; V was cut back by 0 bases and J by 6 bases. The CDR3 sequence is CAWSVRGGGEQYF. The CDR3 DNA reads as TGTGCCTGGAGTGTAAGAGGGGGCGGCGAGCAGTACTTC.

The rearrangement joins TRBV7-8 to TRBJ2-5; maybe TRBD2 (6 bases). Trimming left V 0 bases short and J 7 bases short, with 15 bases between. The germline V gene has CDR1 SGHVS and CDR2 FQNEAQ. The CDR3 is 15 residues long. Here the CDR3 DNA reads TGTGCCAGCAGCTTAGCGGAGGGCCTGAGGTTGACCCAGTACTTC. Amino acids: CASSLAEGLRLTQYF.

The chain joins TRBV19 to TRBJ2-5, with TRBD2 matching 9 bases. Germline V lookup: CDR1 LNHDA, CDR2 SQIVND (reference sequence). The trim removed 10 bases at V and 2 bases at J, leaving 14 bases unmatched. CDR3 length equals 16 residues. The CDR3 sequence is CATFGGGRGGQETQYF. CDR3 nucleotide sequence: TGTGCCACCTTCGGCGGCGGGAGGGGTGGACAAGAGACCCAGTACTTC. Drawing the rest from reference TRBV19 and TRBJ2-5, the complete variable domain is DGGITQSPKYLFRKEGQNVTLSCEQNLNHDAMYWYRQDPGQGLRLIYYSQIVNDFQKGDIAEGYSVSREKKESFPLTVTSAQKNPTAFYLCATFGGGRGGQETQYFGPGTRLLVL.

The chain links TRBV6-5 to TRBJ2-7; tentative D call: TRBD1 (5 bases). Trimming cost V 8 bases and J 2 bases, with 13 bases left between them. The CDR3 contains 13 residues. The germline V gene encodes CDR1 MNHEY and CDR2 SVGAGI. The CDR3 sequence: CASGPVGAYEQYF. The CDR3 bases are TGTGCCAGCGGCCCTGTAGGGGCCTACGAGCAGTACTTC.

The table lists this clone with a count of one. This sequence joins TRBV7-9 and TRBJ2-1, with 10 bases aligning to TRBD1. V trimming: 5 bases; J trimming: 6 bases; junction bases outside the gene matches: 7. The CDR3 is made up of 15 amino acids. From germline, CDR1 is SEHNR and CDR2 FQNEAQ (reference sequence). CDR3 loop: CASSPGQGQINEQFF. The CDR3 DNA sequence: TGTGCCAGCAGCCCGGGACAGGGGCAGATCAATGAGCAGTTCTTC.

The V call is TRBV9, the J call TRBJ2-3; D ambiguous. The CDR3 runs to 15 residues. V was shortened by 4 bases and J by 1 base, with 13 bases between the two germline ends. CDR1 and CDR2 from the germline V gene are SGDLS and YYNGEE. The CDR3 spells CASSNSPLRTDTQYF. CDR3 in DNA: TGTGCCAGCAGCAATAGCCCGCTCCGCACAGATACGCAGTATTTT.

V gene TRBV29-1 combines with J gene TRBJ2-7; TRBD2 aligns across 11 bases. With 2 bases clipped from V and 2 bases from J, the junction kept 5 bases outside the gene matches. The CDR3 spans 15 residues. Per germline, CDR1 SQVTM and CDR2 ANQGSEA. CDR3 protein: CSVETPGLAAYEQYF. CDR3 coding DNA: TGCAGCGTTGAAACACCGGGACTAGCGGCCTACGAGCAGTACTTC.

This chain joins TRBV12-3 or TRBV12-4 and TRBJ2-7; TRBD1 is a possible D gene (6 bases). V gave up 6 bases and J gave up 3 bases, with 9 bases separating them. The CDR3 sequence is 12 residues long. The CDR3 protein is CASRLDSYEQYF. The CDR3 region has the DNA TGTGCCAGCAGATTGGACAGCTACGAGCAGTACTTC.

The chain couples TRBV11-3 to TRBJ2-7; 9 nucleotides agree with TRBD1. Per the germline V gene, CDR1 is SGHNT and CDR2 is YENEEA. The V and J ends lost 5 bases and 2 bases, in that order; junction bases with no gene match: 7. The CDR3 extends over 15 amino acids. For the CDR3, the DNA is TGTGCCAGCAGCCCGCCGGGACAGGGTACCTACGAGCAGTACTTC. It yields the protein CASSPPGQGTYEQYF.

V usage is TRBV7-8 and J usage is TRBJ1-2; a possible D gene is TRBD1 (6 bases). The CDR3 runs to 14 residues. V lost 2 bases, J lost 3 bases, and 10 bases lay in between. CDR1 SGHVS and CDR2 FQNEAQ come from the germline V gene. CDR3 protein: CASSLTGRDYGYTF. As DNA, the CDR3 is TGTGCCAGCAGCTTAACAGGGAGGGACTATGGCTACACCTTC.

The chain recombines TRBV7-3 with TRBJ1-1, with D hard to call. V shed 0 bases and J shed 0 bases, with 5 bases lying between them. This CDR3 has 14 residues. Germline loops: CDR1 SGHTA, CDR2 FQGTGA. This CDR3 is CASSLTAMNTEAFF. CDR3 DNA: TGTGCCAGCAGCTTAACAGCCATGAACACTGAAGCTTTCTTT.

CDR3: CAWGTTAQETQYF. CDR3 in DNA: TGTGCCTGGGGGACTACAGCCCAGGAGACCCAGTACTTC. The chain couples TRBV30 to TRBJ2-5; TRBD2 matches at 7 bases. The germline V gene encodes CDR1 GTSNPN and CDR2 SVGIG (reference sequence). The ends lost 5 bases at V and 5 bases at J; junction bases unmatched: 8. CDR3 size: 13 residues.

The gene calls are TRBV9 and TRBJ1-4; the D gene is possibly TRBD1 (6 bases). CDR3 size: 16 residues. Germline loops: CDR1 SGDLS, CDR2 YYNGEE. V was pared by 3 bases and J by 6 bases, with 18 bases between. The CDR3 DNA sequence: TGTGCCAGCAGCGCCGGTGGATGGGGGCAGGATGAAAAACTGTTTTTT. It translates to CASSAGGWGQDEKLFF.

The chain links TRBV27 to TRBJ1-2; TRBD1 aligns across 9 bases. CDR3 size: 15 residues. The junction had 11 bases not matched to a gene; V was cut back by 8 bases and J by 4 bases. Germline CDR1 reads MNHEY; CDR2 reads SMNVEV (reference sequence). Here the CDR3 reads CASGWYRGRAYGYTF. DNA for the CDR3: TGTGCCAGCGGGTGGTACAGGGGGCGCGCCTATGGCTACACCTTC.

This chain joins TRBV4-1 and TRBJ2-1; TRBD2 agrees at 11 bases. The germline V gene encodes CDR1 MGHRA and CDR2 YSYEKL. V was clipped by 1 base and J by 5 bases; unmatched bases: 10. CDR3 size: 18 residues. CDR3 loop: CASSQGGKTSGTHNEQFF. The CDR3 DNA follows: TGCGCCAGCAGCCAAGGGGGAAAGACTAGCGGGACCCACAATGAGCAGTTCTTC.

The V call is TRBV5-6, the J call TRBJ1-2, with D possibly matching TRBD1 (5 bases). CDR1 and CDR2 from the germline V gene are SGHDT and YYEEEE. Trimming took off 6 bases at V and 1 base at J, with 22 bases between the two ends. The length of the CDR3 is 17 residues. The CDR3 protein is CASISTQQANNNYGYTF. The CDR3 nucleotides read TGTGCCAGCATCAGTACACAACAGGCAAACAATAACTATGGCTACACCTTC.

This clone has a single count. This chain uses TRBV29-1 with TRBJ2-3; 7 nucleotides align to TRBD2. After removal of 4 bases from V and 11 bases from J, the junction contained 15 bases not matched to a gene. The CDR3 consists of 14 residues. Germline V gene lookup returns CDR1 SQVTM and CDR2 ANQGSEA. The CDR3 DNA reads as TGCAGCGTTGTAGGACTAGAATTTCATCATTTGCAGTATTTT. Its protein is CSVVGLEFHHLQYF.

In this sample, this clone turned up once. DNA of the CDR3: TGTGCCAGCAGCCGTCCCCAGGGGGCAGATCAGCCCCAGCATTTT. The encoded protein is CASSRPQGADQPQHF. The chain carries TRBV28 and TRBJ1-5, with 8 bases fitting TRBD1. V shed 6 bases, J shed 5 bases, and the junction held 9 bases outside the gene matches. CDR1 and CDR2 from the germline V gene are MDHEN and SYDVKM. The CDR3 extends over 15 amino acids.

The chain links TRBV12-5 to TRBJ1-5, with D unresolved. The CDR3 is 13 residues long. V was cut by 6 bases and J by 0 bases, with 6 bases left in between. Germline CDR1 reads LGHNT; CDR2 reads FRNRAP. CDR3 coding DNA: TGTGCTAGTGGATATTCTAGCAATCAGCCCCAGCATTTT. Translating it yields CASGYSSNQPQHF.